This T cell receptor beta chain stems from a study of blood T cell repertoires in COVID-19. For the study at large: The samples span acute and convalescent COVID-19 from the United States, Italy and Spain.

Assay used: immunoSEQ multiplex PCR; TCRdb lists only in-frame clones, some missing. The sample shows about 76,000 clones, about 85% of them seen only once. The sequence derives from a man in his 60s with COVID-19, enrolled during active disease. Source material: peripheral blood.

Here the CDR3 reads CASSLSSHPNTEAFF. The CDR3 DNA sequence: TGTGCCAGCAGTTTATCCAGTCACCCGAACACTGAAGCTTTCTTT. The V gene is TRBV27, the J gene TRBJ1-1; D remains ambiguous. V was cut by 0 bases and J by 1 base, with 9 bases left in between. CDR3 length: 15 residues. CDR1 is MNHEY and CDR2 is SMNVEV in the germline V gene (reference sequence).